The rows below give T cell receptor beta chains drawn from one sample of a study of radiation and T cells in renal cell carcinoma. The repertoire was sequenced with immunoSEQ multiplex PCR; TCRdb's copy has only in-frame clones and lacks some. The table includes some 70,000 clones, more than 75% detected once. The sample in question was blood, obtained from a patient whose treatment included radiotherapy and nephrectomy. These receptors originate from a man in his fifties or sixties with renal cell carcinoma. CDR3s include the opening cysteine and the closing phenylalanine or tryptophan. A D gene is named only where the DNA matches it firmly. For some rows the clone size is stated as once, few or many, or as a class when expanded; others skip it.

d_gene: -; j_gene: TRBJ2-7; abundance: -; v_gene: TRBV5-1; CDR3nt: TGCGCCAGCAGCTCCGTCGTTGAGCCCGAGCAGTACTTC; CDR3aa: CASSSVVEPEQYF
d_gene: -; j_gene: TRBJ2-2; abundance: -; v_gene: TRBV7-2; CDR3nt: TGTGCCAGCAGTTACGCAGGCACCGGGGAGCTGTTTTTT; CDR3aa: CASSYAGTGELFF
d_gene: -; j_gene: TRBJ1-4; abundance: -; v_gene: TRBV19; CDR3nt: TGTGCCAGTCCCCGGTGGGAAACCGGGGAAAAACTGTTTTTT; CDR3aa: CASPRWETGEKLFF
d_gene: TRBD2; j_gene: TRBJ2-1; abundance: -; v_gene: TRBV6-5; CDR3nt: TGTGCCAGCAGTTACTCCGGGACTAGCGGGGGCAATGAGCAGTTCTTC; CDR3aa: CASSYSGTSGGNEQFF
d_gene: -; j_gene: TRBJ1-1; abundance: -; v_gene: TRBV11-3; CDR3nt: TGTGCCAGCAGCTTAGGGGCCACCGGGGCTGAAGCTTTCTTT; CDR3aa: CASSLGATGAEAFF
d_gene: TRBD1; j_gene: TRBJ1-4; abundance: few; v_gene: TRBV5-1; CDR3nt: TGCGCCAGCAGCGTCGGGACAGGGGAGACGACTAATGAAAAACTGTTTTTT; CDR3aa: CASSVGTGETTNEKLFF
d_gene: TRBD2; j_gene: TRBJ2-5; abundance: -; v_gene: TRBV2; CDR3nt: TGTGCCAGCAGTATACTAGCGGGACAAGAGACCCAGTACTTC; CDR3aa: CASSILAGQETQYF
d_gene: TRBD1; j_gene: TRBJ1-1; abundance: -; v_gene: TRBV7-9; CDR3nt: TGTGCCAGCAGCTTGACCGGGACAGGGGGAATGAACACTGAAGCTTTCTTT; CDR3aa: CASSLTGTGGMNTEAFF
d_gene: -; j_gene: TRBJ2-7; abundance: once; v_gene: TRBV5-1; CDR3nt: TGCGCCAGCAGCTTGGTGCAAGGGGGATCGGGAGAGCAGTACTTC; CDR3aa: CASSLVQGGSGEQYF
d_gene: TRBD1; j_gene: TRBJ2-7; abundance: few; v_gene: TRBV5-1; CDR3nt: TGCGCCAGCAGGGATTGGGAGGGACAGGGGAACGAGCAGTACTTC; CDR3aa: CASRDWEGQGNEQYF
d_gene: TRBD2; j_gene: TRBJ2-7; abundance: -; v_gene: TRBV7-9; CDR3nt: TGTGCCAGCAGCTCTAGTTGGGGAGGGGAGGAGCAGTACTTC; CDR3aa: CASSSSWGGEEQYF
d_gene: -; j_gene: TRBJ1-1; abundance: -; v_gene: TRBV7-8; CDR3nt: TGTGCCAGCAGCCCCGATCGCGGCGGGCGAGCTTTCTTT; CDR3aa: CASSPDRGGRAFF
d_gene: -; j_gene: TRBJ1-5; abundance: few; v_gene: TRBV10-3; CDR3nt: TGTGCCATTGAGTCGGGGTTGGACGGTCAGCCCCAGCATTTT; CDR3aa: CAIESGLDGQPQHF
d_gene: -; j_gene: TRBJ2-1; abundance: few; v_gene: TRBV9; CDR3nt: TGTGCCAGCAGCGGAGCCCGGGCCCGGACTTCCTACAATGAGCAGTTCTTC; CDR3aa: CASSGARARTSYNEQFF
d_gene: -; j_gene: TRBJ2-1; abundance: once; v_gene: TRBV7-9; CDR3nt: TGTGCCAGCAGCCGGAACCTTGGGCTCAATGAGCAGTTCTTC; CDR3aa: CASSRNLGLNEQFF
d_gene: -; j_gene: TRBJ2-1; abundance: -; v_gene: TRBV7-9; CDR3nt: TGTGCCAGCAGTTCAACTACAGAGCGGAACCTCCTCTACAATGAGCAGTTCTTC; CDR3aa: CASSSTTERNLLYNEQFF
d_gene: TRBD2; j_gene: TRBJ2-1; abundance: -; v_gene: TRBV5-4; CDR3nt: TGTGCCAGCAGCTTTCCAAACGAACTAGCGGGAGGGTCTGAGCAGTTCTTC; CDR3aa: CASSFPNELAGGSEQFF
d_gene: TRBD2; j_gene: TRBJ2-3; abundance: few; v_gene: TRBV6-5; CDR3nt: TGTGCCAGCAGCCCCGGGGGGGGGCAGGGGACGCAGTATTTT; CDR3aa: CASSPGGGQGTQYF
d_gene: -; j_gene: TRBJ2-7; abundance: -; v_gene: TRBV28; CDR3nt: TGTGCCAGCAGAGGGTACTTTTCCTACGAGCAGTACTTC; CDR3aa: CASRGYFSYEQYF
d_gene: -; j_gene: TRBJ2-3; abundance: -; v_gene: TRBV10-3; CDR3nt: TGTGCCATCAGCGATGGGGGGCGCAGCGCAGATACGCAGTATTTT; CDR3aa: CAISDGGRSADTQYF
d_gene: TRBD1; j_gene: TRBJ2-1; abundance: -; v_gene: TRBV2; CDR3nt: TGTGCCAGCGGGACAGGGCTTTACAATGAGCAGTTCTTC; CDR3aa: CASGTGLYNEQFF
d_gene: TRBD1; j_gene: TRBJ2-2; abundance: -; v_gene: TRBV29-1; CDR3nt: TGCAGCGTTGGGACAGGGGGCATGAACACCGGGGAGCTGTTTTTT; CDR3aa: CSVGTGGMNTGELFF
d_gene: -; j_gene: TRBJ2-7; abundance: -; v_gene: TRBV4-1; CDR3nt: TGCGCCAGCAGCCAAGGCGAGCGCGGCGAGCAGTACTTC; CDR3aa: CASSQGERGEQYF
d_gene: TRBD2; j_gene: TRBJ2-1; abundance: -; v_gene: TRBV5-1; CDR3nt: TGCGCCAGCAGCTTGAGAGCGGGAGGACCCTCTGGGCAGTTCTTC; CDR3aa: CASSLRAGGPSGQFF
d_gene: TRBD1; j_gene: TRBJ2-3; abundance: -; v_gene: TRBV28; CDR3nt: TGTGCCAGCAGTTTTCCGGGACAGGGCACAGATACGCAGTATTTT; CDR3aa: CASSFPGQGTDTQYF
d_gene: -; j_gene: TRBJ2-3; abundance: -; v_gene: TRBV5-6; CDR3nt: TGTGCCAGCAGCTTGAAGGGCGGTTTCACAGATACGCAGTATTTT; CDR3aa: CASSLKGGFTDTQYF
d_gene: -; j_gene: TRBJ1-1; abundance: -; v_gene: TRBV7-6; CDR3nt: TGTGCCAGCAGCTCCGGTGTAAAGGAAGCTTTCTTT; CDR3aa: CASSSGVKEAFF
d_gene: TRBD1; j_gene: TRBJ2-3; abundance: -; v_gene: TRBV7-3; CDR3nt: TGTGCCAGCAGCTTAACGTTCGACAGGGAGACAGATACGCAGTATTTT; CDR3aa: CASSLTFDRETDTQYF
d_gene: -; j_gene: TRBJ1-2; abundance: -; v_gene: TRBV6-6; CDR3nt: TGTGCCAGCAGTGGGCGGCAAGCTAACTATGGCTACACCTTC; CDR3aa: CASSGRQANYGYTF
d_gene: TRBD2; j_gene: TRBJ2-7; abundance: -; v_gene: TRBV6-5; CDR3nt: TGTGCCAGCAGCGGGGAGGGAGAGCAGTACTTC; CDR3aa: CASSGEGEQYF
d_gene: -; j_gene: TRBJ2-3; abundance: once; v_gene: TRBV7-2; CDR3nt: TGTGCCAGCAGCTTAACTAGACAGGCAGATACGCAGTATTTT; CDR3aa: CASSLTRQADTQYF
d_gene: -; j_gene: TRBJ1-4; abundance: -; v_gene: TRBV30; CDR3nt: TGTGCCTGGAGTGGCCAGGCCCCTCTTGAAAAACTGTTTTTT; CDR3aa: CAWSGQAPLEKLFF
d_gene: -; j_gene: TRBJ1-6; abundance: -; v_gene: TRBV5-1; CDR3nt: TGCGCCAGCAGCCAGGAATATGATACCAGCTCACCCCTCCACTTT; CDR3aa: CASSQEYDTSSPLHF
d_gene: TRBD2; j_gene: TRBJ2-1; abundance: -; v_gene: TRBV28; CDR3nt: TGTGCCAGCAGTCCTATAGCGGGAAGAACCTACAATGAGCAGTTCTTC; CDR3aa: CASSPIAGRTYNEQFF
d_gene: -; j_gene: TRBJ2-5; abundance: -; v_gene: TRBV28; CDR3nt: TGTGCCAGCAGTACCACCGCCCGTTTCGCCGCAGAGACCCAGTACTTC; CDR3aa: CASSTTARFAAETQYF
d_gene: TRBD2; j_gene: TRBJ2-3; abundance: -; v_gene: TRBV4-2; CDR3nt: TGTGCCAGCAGCCTCAATGAGGGTGGACTAGAAGATACGCAGTATTTT; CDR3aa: CASSLNEGGLEDTQYF